One and the same sample provided the 32 T cell receptor beta chains below, sequenced in a study of spatial heterogeneity in lung cancer. Time point given: sample taken at primary tumor resection. TCRdb independently ran MiXCR on the 5' RACE reads; one entry per CDR3 protein. The repertoire holds more than 60,000 distinct CDR3 sequences, with roughly 6.4% as singletons. Sequenced material: PBMCs, taken at surgery. These receptors were taken from a female donor with early-stage non-small cell lung cancer.

This clonotype was picked up many times. The genes are TRBV20-1 and TRBJ2-3; maybe TRBD1 (5 bases). Deletions cut 3 bases from V and 2 bases from J, with 9 bases between. The CDR3 is made up of 13 amino acids. Looked up from germline, CDR1 is DFQATT and CDR2 is SNEGSKA (reference sequence). This CDR3 is CSASDRSTDTQYF. The CDR3 DNA sequence: TGCAGTGCTAGTGACAGATCCACAGATACGCAGTATTTT.

The V gene is TRBV18, the J gene TRBJ1-5, with 7 bases that match TRBD1. The germline gives CDR1 KGHSH, CDR2 LQKENI. The CDR3 length is 16 residues. J lost 0 bases, V lost 1 base, and 3 bases had no gene match. The CDR3 DNA follows: TGTGCCAGCTCACCACAGGGGGCCAATAGCAATCAGCCCCAGCATTTT. Amino acid sequence: CASSPQGANSNQPQHF.

In its sample, this clonotype was seen many times. The gene calls are TRBV12-5 and TRBJ2-5; 12 bases agree with TRBD1. Per germline, CDR1 LGHNT and CDR2 FRNRAP. The CDR3 is 16 residues long. Unmatched junction bases numbered 3, after V lost 4 bases and J lost 0 bases. CDR3 in amino acids: CASGSGTGGHQETQYF. CDR3 bases: TGTGCTAGTGGTTCCGGGACAGGGGGCCACCAAGAGACCCAGTACTTC.

This clonotype was seen ten or more times. The genes are TRBV27 and TRBJ1-2; no definite D call. This CDR3 comprises 13 residues. Germline V gene data show CDR1 as MNHEY and CDR2 as SMNVEV (reference sequence). Trimming removed 4 bases at V and 0 bases at J, with 6 bases between. The CDR3 coding sequence is TGTGCCAGCAGTTACGGAGCTAACTATGGCTACACCTTC. Translation gives CASSYGANYGYTF.

This clonotype appeared a few times. The rearrangement joins TRBV7-6 to TRBJ2-6; D remains unclear. CDR1 is SGHVS, CDR2 FNYEAQ, per germline. Trimming cost V 4 bases and J 0 bases, with 7 bases left between them. The CDR3 has 15 amino acids. DNA for the CDR3: TGTGCCAGCAGCTCCACCAGCTCTGGGGCCAACGTCCTGACTTTC. Protein sequence: CASSSTSSGANVLTF.

This clonotype occurred many times. The chain employs TRBV12-3 or TRBV12-4 and TRBJ2-1; the match to TRBD2 covers 7 bases. The CDR3 extends over 16 amino acids. The ends lost 1 base at V and 1 base at J; junction bases unmatched: 4. The CDR3 sequence: CASSLEAGVSYNEQFF. For the CDR3, the DNA is TGTGCCAGCAGTTTAGAGGCGGGAGTGTCCTACAATGAGCAGTTCTTC.

This clonotype was detected ten times or more. The chain has TRBV5-1 and TRBJ2-3; D might be TRBD1 or TRBD2, each matching 6 bases. The CDR3 is made up of 13 amino acids. The V and J ends lost 6 bases and 4 bases respectively, with 12 bases between them. Looked up from germline, CDR1 is SGHRS and CDR2 is YFSETQ. As DNA, the CDR3 is TGCGCCAGCACCGACGGGGGCCCAGATACGCAGTATTTT. Translated, it gives CASTDGGPDTQYF.

This clonotype showed up many times. The chain couples TRBV6-5 to TRBJ2-5; tentative D call: TRBD2 (5 bases). Germline CDR1 is MNHEY and CDR2 is SVGAGI. V lost 6 bases, J lost 1 base, and 6 bases lay in between. This CDR3 is 12 amino acids long. The CDR3 spells CASSRGQETQYF. The CDR3 DNA follows: TGTGCCAGCAGCCGGGGCCAAGAGACCCAGTACTTC.

Notes on this clonotype: Mismatch with germline at one junction end may stem from a read error. V gene TRBV20-1 combines with J gene TRBJ2-3; TRBD2 agrees at 9 bases. CDR1 is DFQATT and CDR2 is SNEGSKA in the germline V gene (reference sequence). The CDR3 contains 20 residues. For the CDR3, the DNA is TGCAGTGCCAGAGGGGTACCAGCGGCGGGAGGGCCGTTAGGACGGGATACGCAGTATTTT. Translating gives CSARGVPAAGGPLGRDTQYF.

This clonotype occurred a few times. The chain is built from TRBV5-4 and TRBJ2-7, with 7 bases lining up with TRBD1. V trimming: 3 bases; J trimming: 0 bases; junction bases outside the gene matches: 3. CDR1 SGHNT and CDR2 YYREEE come from the germline V gene (reference sequence). The CDR3 covers 14 residues. CDR3 DNA sequence: TGTGCCAGCAGCTCGGACAGGAGCTCCTACGAGCAGTACTTC. This translates into CASSSDRSSYEQYF.

J is TRBJ1-2 and V is TRBV12-3 or TRBV12-4, with 7 bases lining up with TRBD1. J gave up 0 bases and V 5 bases, and 0 bases lay outside the gene matches. The CDR3 sequence is 13 residues long. The CDR3 protein is CASSTGANYGYTF. In DNA form, the CDR3 reads TGTGCCAGCAGTACAGGGGCTAACTATGGCTACACCTTC.

About this clonotype: A read error may explain this, as a much larger clone is one base away. CDR3 region: CAWSARFGTGPNSPLHF. The CDR3 region has the DNA TGTGCCTGGAGTGCACGATTCGGGACAGGGCCTAATTCACCCCTCCACTTT. The chain is built from TRBV30 and TRBJ1-6; 9 bases agree with TRBD1. CDR1 is GTSNPN and CDR2 is SVGIG in the germline V gene (reference sequence). The CDR3 consists of 17 residues. Germline trimming cut 1 base from V and 6 bases from J; bases unmatched to any gene: 10.

The table lists this clonotype with a few counts. The chain links TRBV6-1 to TRBJ1-5, with 9 bases lining up with TRBD1. Germline CDR1 is MNHNS and CDR2 is SASEGT. The CDR3 consists of 16 residues. V shed 2 bases, J shed 2 bases, and the junction held 4 bases outside the gene matches. The CDR3 DNA reads TGTGCCAGCAGTGAATTGAGGACAGGGGGCAATCAGCCCCAGCATTTT. Translation gives CASSELRTGGNQPQHF.

This clonotype was picked up a small number of times. This chain uses TRBV7-3 with TRBJ2-3, with a possible D match to TRBD2 (5 bases). The germline gives CDR1 SGHTA, CDR2 FQGTGA. The CDR3 is 15 amino acids. V shed 2 bases and J shed 4 bases, with 13 bases lying between them. CDR3 DNA: TGTGCCAGCAGCTTAGGGCTAGCAGTGGCAGATACGCAGTATTTT. Translation gives CASSLGLAVADTQYF.

This clonotype turned up a few times. V gene TRBV12-3 or TRBV12-4 combines with J gene TRBJ2-7; the match to TRBD1 covers 7 bases. The CDR3 contains 12 residues. Written as DNA, the CDR3 is TGTACCACCCTACAGGGGTGGGACGAGCAGTACGTC. This sequence encodes CTTLQGWDEQYV.

This clonotype was seen repeatedly, ten times or more. V gene TRBV15 combines with J gene TRBJ2-1; D possibly uses TRBD1 or TRBD2 (5 bases each). The V and J ends lost 3 bases and 6 bases respectively, with 15 bases between them. The germline CDR1 and CDR2 sequences are LNHNV and YYDKDF (reference sequence). CDR3 size: 15 residues. CDR3 loop: CATSRAVGGGNEQFF. CDR3 bases: TGTGCCACCAGCAGGGCCGTAGGTGGGGGCAATGAGCAGTTCTTC.

This clonotype was seen many times. V gene TRBV29-1 combines with J gene TRBJ2-1; D possibly corresponds to TRBD2 (6 bases). This CDR3 is built from 15 residues. The germline gives CDR1 SQVTM, CDR2 ANQGSEA. The CDR3 region has the DNA TGCAGTTCGACGGGGAGGACCAGCTCCTACAATGAGCAGTTCTTC. This translates into CSSTGRTSSYNEQFF.

This clonotype was seen ten or more times. The chain carries TRBV6-5 and TRBJ1-2; maybe TRBD1 (5 bases). V was shortened by 7 bases and J by 8 bases, with 20 bases between the two germline ends. Germline assignment: CDR1 MNHEY and CDR2 SVGAGI. This CDR3 spans 14 amino acids. The CDR3 bases are TGTGCCAGCATCCCTCCCGGGGGAGGGGAGGGCTACACCTTC. This sequence encodes CASIPPGGGEGYTF.

The gene calls are TRBV6-5 and TRBJ2-5; D remains unclear. The CDR3 extends over 14 amino acids. The ends were cut back, 0 bases at V and 5 bases at J, with 10 bases in the middle. Germline V gives CDR1 MNHEY, CDR2 SVGAGI. The CDR3 loop is CASSYSDPWETQYF. CDR3 DNA sequence: TGTGCCAGCAGTTACTCGGATCCATGGGAGACCCAGTACTTC.

The chain links TRBV7-2 to TRBJ2-2; D unresolved. In germline, CDR1 is SGHTA, CDR2 FQGNSA. V lost 7 bases and J lost 2, with 2 bases in between. The CDR3 has 11 amino acids. The CDR3: CASTNTGELFF. The CDR3 DNA reads TGTGCCAGCACCAACACCGGGGAGCTGTTTTTT.

V and J are TRBV7-3 and TRBJ2-5; 11 nucleotides match TRBD1. The CDR3 length is 15 residues. The germline V gene encodes CDR1 SGHTA and CDR2 FQGTGA. The ends lost 3 bases at V and 4 bases at J; junction bases unmatched: 4. CDR3 sequence (DNA): TGTGCCAGCAGCTTTGGACAGGGGGCGAGAGAGACCCAGTACTTC. Translation gives CASSFGQGARETQYF.

This clonotype was counted many times. The CDR3 sequence: CASSLERGSYYEQYF. CDR3 DNA: TGTGCCAGCAGTTTAGAAAGGGGTTCGTACTACGAGCAGTACTTC. The chain couples TRBV12-3 or TRBV12-4 to TRBJ2-7; the D gene is possibly TRBD1 (5 bases). The V gene lost 1 base and the J gene lost 3 bases, with 13 bases spanning the gap. The CDR3 extends over 15 amino acids.

This clonotype was recorded at least ten times. This CDR3 is CASSPGQEDQPQHF. Written as DNA, the CDR3 is TGTGCCAGCAGCCCGGGACAGGAGGATCAGCCCCAGCATTTT. V gene TRBV28 combines with J gene TRBJ1-5; 8 bases are shared with TRBD1. Per germline, CDR1 MDHEN and CDR2 SYDVKM. The CDR3 loop spans 14 amino acids. V was pared by 6 bases and J by 5 bases, with 6 bases of the junction left unmatched.

This clonotype was recorded many times. The chain has TRBV10-3 and TRBJ1-6, with 8 bases identical to TRBD1. The J segment lost 8 bases and the V segment lost 9 bases, leaving 6 bases of the junction unmatched. The CDR3 loop spans 13 amino acids. Germline-derived CDR1 and CDR2 are ENHRY and SYGVKD. CDR3 sequence reads: CAIQGAKDSPLHF. DNA of the CDR3: TGTGCCATTCAGGGGGCTAAGGATTCACCCCTCCACTTT.

The rearrangement uses TRBV20-1 and TRBJ2-3; 7 bases map to TRBD1. The CDR3 length is 14 residues. V trimming: 3 bases; J trimming: 3 bases; junction bases outside the gene matches: 6. CDR1 is DFQATT, CDR2 SNEGSKA, per germline (reference sequence). The CDR3 sequence: CSASDRVVTDTQYF. For the CDR3, the DNA is TGCAGTGCTAGTGACAGGGTCGTTACAGATACGCAGTATTTT.

The sample holds many counts of this clonotype. The chain is built from TRBV5-1 and TRBJ2-1, with 7 bases aligning to TRBD2. The germline V gene encodes CDR1 SGHRS and CDR2 YFSETQ. CDR3 length equals 15 residues. V trimming: 0 bases; J trimming: 3 bases; junction bases outside the gene matches: 3. The CDR3 nucleotides read TGCGCCAGCAGCTTGGAGCGGGGCCTCTACAATGAGCAGTTCTTC. Protein sequence: CASSLERGLYNEQFF.

This clonotype has ten or more counts. This rearrangement joins TRBV20-1 to TRBJ2-1; D not resolved. V shed 3 bases and J shed 8 bases, with 8 bases lying between them. The CDR3 is 11 residues long. CDR1 is DFQATT and CDR2 is SNEGSKA in the germline V gene (reference sequence). This CDR3 is CSASTTHEQFF. The CDR3 DNA reads as TGCAGTGCTAGCACAACCCATGAGCAGTTCTTC.

This clonotype was counted many times. V usage is TRBV6-5 and J usage is TRBJ1-4; D unresolved. Germline V gene data show CDR1 as MNHEY and CDR2 as SVGAGI. The CDR3 runs 14 residues. V was cut by 6 bases and J by 4 bases, with 12 bases left in between. The CDR3 DNA follows: TGTGCCAGCAGCAGAGACGGAGATAATGAAAAACTGTTTTTT. Amino acid sequence: CASSRDGDNEKLFF.

This clonotype has just a few counts. The CDR3 region has the DNA TGTGCCAGCAGTTCTAGCGGGGGCACAGATACGCAGTATTTT. This gives the protein CASSSSGGTDTQYF. The chain carries TRBV27 and TRBJ2-3, with TRBD2 matching over 9 bases. The J segment lost 1 base and the V segment lost 4 bases, leaving 0 bases of the junction unmatched. Germline loops: CDR1 MNHEY, CDR2 SMNVEV (reference sequence). The CDR3 covers 14 residues.

This clonotype was recorded at least ten times. The J gene is TRBJ2-2, the V gene TRBV6-5; TRBD1 aligns across 7 bases. CDR3 length: 15 amino acids. V shed 2 bases, J shed 4 bases, and the junction held 4 bases outside the gene matches. Germline V gene data show CDR1 as MNHEY and CDR2 as SVGAGI. CDR3 protein: CASSYRGQLTGELFF. CDR3 coding DNA: TGTGCCAGCAGTTACAGGGGGCAGCTCACCGGGGAGCTGTTTTTT.

This clonotype showed up many times. The chain couples TRBV5-5 to TRBJ1-5; D is uncertain. V was cut by 3 bases and J by 3 bases, with 10 bases left in between. From germline, CDR1 is SGHKS and CDR2 YYEKEE (reference sequence). The CDR3 covers 14 residues. The CDR3 DNA follows: TGTGCCAGCAGCTCCCGGACGGACAATCAGCCCCAGCATTTT. It translates to CASSSRTDNQPQHF.

This clonotype turned up a few times. The gene calls are TRBV12-3 or TRBV12-4 and TRBJ2-5; 9 bases are a match to TRBD1. CDR3 size: 14 residues. V was pared by 2 bases and J by 5 bases, with 3 bases of the junction left unmatched. CDR3 coding DNA: TGTGCCAGCAGTTTACGACAGGGGGGCGAGACCCAGTACTTC. Translation: CASSLRQGGETQYF.